Listed here are 19 T cell receptor beta chains from one sample, sequenced in a study of CD8+CD57+ T cells in acquired aplastic anemia. TCR beta VDJ and CDR3 profiles were obtained from a genomic DNA template. TCRdb recomputed calls from the reads with MiXCR, one row per CDR3 protein. Of about 190,000 distinct CDR3 sequences in the sample, roughly half were seen once. The sequenced sample was sorted CD4+, CD8+, or CD8+CD57+ T cells (not recorded which) from PBMCs. The receptors here all came from a human donor in good health, serving as a control.

V and J are TRBV9 and TRBJ1-1; D is ambiguous. The CDR3 extends over 14 amino acids. Deletions cut 4 bases from V and 3 bases from J, with 13 bases between. The germline V gene encodes CDR1 SGDLS and CDR2 YYNGEE. The CDR3 here is CASSTSAGYTEAFF. Here the CDR3 DNA reads TGTGCCAGCAGCACTAGTGCAGGTTACACTGAAGCTTTCTTT.

This clonotype has more than one count but fewer than ten. Being one base from a much bigger clone, this may be a read error. J is TRBJ2-3 and V is TRBV7-3, with D possibly matching TRBD2 (5 bases). The CDR3 covers 13 residues. Per the germline V gene, CDR1 is SGHTA and CDR2 is FQGTGA. The V gene lost 3 bases and the J gene lost 7 bases, with 11 bases spanning the gap. CDR3 bases: TGTGCCAGCAGCTTGAAGAGGGCAAATACGCAGTATTTT. This encodes CASSLKRANTQYF. The entire variable domain, with the rest obtained from reference TRBV7-3 and TRBJ2-3, is as follows: GAGVSQTPSNKVTEKGKYVELRCDPISGHTALYWYRQSLGQGPEFLIYFQGTGAADDSGLPNDRFFAVRPEGSVSTLKIQRTERGDSAVYLCASSLKRANTQYFGPGTRLTVL.

This clonotype was counted at least ten times. This rearrangement joins TRBV6-1 to TRBJ2-7, with no clear D. The germline V and J ends were trimmed by 7 bases and 2 bases, with 9 bases remaining between them. This CDR3 has 12 residues. Germline V gene lookup returns CDR1 MNHNS and CDR2 SASEGT. The CDR3 loop reads CASIGVTYEQYF. In nucleotides, the CDR3 is TGTGCCAGCATTGGGGTCACCTACGAGCAGTACTTC.

This rearrangement joins TRBV20-1 to TRBJ1-1, with D possibly TRBD1 on 6 matching bases. Germline V lookup: CDR1 DFQATT, CDR2 SNEGSKA (reference sequence). The CDR3 covers 13 residues. Trimming shortened V by 2 bases and J by 2 bases, and 9 bases separated the two germline ends. CDR3 in amino acids: CSARQGPNTEAFF. In nucleotides, the CDR3 is TGCAGTGCTAGACAGGGGCCCAACACTGAAGCTTTCTTT.

V and J are TRBV7-2 and TRBJ2-7, with TRBD2 matching 7 bases. CDR1 SGHTA and CDR2 FQGNSA come from the germline V gene. The CDR3 extends over 15 amino acids. Losses at the gene ends were 5 bases for V and 3 bases for J; bases not matched to a gene: 10. The DNA for the CDR3 is TGTGCCAGCAGCCCATCACTAGCGCGAGGCTACGAGCAGTACTTC. This encodes CASSPSLARGYEQYF.

This clonotype appeared many times. This sequence joins TRBV9 and TRBJ1-2; D uncertain. The CDR3 has 16 amino acids. The V gene lost 3 bases and the J gene lost 1 base, with 16 bases spanning the gap. Germline CDR1 SGDLS, CDR2 YYNGEE. CDR3 region: CASSASLGDGNYGYTF. The CDR3 DNA reads as TGTGCCAGCAGCGCCTCACTAGGAGATGGTAACTATGGCTACACCTTC.

The sample holds a few counts of this clonotype. V is TRBV20-1 and J is TRBJ1-2, with 9 bases that match TRBD1. This CDR3 region has 13 residues. V gave up 3 bases and J gave up 7 bases; unmatched junction bases: 6. CDR1 and CDR2 from the germline V gene are DFQATT and SNEGSKA (reference sequence). The CDR3 nucleotides are TGCAGTGCTAGTACGGACAGGGGAATTGGCTACACCTTC. Amino acid sequence: CSASTDRGIGYTF.

There are a few counts of this clonotype. V gene TRBV28 combines with J gene TRBJ1-2; the D gene is possibly TRBD1 (5 bases). The ends were cut back, 3 bases at V and 2 bases at J, with 10 bases in the middle. This CDR3 spans 14 amino acids. Germline values: CDR1 MDHEN, CDR2 SYDVKM. CDR3 nucleotide sequence: TGTGCCAGCAGTTTGTGGGGCGAGAACTATGGCTACACCTTC. Encoded protein: CASSLWGENYGYTF.

The rearrangement uses TRBV19 and TRBJ2-3; D call uncertain. Per the germline V gene, CDR1 is LNHDA and CDR2 is SQIVND (reference sequence). This CDR3 region has 14 residues. The V and J ends lost 3 bases and 1 base respectively, with 8 bases between them. The CDR3 nucleotides read TGTGCCAGTAGTATCTATCTCGGCACAGATACGCAGTATTTT. Amino acid sequence: CASSIYLGTDTQYF.

In its sample, this clonotype was seen many times. The V call is TRBV11-2, the J call TRBJ1-2, with D maybe TRBD1 (6 bases). Between the trimmed V and J ends, which lost 5 bases and 2 bases, there was a span of 9 bases. CDR1 and CDR2 from the germline V gene are SGHAT and FQNNGV. This CDR3 has 13 residues. CDR3 sequence: CASSPGQNYGYTF. CDR3 sequence (DNA): TGTGCCAGCAGCCCTGGACAGAACTATGGCTACACCTTC.

In its sample, this clonotype was seen many times. The chain joins TRBV3-1 to TRBJ2-7; D gene ambiguous. V was trimmed by 1 base and J by 2 bases, leaving 3 bases between them. CDR1 and CDR2 from the germline V gene are LGHDT and YNNKEL (reference sequence). The length of the CDR3 is 12 residues. CDR3 sequence: CASSQVAYEQYF. CDR3 DNA: TGTGCCAGCAGCCAAGTAGCCTACGAGCAGTACTTC.

This rearrangement joins TRBV19 to TRBJ2-5; D remains unclear. Germline lookup yields CDR1 LNHDA and CDR2 SQIVND (reference sequence). V was cut by 5 bases and J by 1 base, with 11 bases left in between. The CDR3 runs to 14 residues. The CDR3, as DNA: TGTGCCAGTAGTTCTCGACGTCCCCAAGAGACCCAGTACTTC. Its protein is CASSSRRPQETQYF.

Comment on this clonotype: The junction departs from germline at one end; a sequencing error may be responsible. The chain recombines TRBV7-2 with TRBJ2-2, with 7 positions matching TRBD2. Per germline, CDR1 SGHTA and CDR2 FQGNSA. This CDR3 has 16 amino acids. The CDR3: CTSSDTLAVHYNEQFF. CDR3 DNA: TGTACCAGCAGCGATACTCTAGCGGTACATTACAATGAGCAGTTTTTT.

V gene TRBV7-9 combines with J gene TRBJ1-6; D not certain. V was clipped by 4 bases and J by 5 bases, with 9 bases between them. CDR3 length equals 14 residues. Per germline, CDR1 SEHNR and CDR2 FQNEAQ (reference sequence). In DNA form, the CDR3 reads TGTGCCAGCAGCTCAGGACGGGATAATTCACCCCTCCACTTT. As protein: CASSSGRDNSPLHF.

The rearrangement links TRBV20-1 to TRBJ1-5, with D possibly being TRBD1 (5 bases). V gave up 3 bases and J gave up 2 bases, with 11 bases separating them. The length of the CDR3 is 14 residues. Germline assignment: CDR1 DFQATT and CDR2 SNEGSKA (reference sequence). The CDR3 loop reads CSARPGDGNQPQHF. The CDR3 nucleotides are TGCAGTGCTAGGCCGGGGGATGGCAATCAGCCCCAGCATTTT.

This chain connects TRBV19 to TRBJ1-2; 9 positions match TRBD1. Germline CDR1 LNHDA, CDR2 SQIVND (reference sequence). The CDR3 consists of 13 residues. The V gene end was trimmed by 7 bases and the J gene end by 8 bases; junction bases not matched to a gene: 8. The CDR3 DNA reads TGTGCCAGTACTGCTATGACAGGGGGGGGCTACACCTTC. Amino acids: CASTAMTGGGYTF.

This chain connects TRBV12-3 or TRBV12-4 to TRBJ1-1; 12 positions match TRBD1. After removal of 5 bases from V and 1 base from J, the junction contained 5 bases not matched to a gene. CDR3 length: 16 residues. CDR3: CASSPGTGGWNTEAFF. DNA for the CDR3: TGTGCCAGCAGTCCCGGGACAGGGGGCTGGAACACTGAAGCTTTCTTT.

V is TRBV24-1 and J is TRBJ2-1; the D call may be TRBD1 or TRBD2 (5 bases each). V was cut by 3 bases and J by 6 bases, with 17 bases left in between. The CDR3 totals 16 residues. In germline, CDR1 is KGHDR, CDR2 SFDVKD. The CDR3 bases are TGTGCCACCAGTGATATGAGGGGACCCCCCCCCAATGAGCAGTTCTTC. Residues: CATSDMRGPPPNEQFF.

This chain links TRBV3-1 with TRBJ1-2; D not certain. V was cut by 0 bases and J by 5 bases, with 10 bases left in between. The CDR3 is 14 residues long. Germline assignment: CDR1 LGHDT and CDR2 YNNKEL (reference sequence). The chain's CDR3 is CASSQERRGYGYTF. The CDR3 region has the DNA TGTGCCAGCAGCCAAGAACGACGGGGTTATGGCTACACCTTC.